The source of this T cell receptor (beta chain) is a study of regulatory T cells in long-lasting Graves disease. Trimming removed 2 bases from V and 3 bases from J, with 14 bases in between. Germline CDR1 reads LNHDA; CDR2 reads SQIVND (reference sequence). The CDR3 extends over 16 amino acids. Findings and limits, study-wide: Persistent Graves' disease cases displayed lower TCR diversity than newly diagnosed ones.

Regarding this clonotype: Its antigen is undetermined.

Sample time point: newly diagnosed GD, antithyroid drugs for less than 3 months. Extracted PBMC RNA gave rise to the TCR library. Arm-PCR with iRepertoire HTBI primers amplified the CDR3 regions for these TCR beta libraries. Using its own MiXCR run on the multiplex PCR reads, TCRdb lists one record per CDR3 protein. Of roughly 560,000 distinct CDR3 sequences listed, 15% to 20% are singletons. The same data also contributed to another study, on T cells in Graves' hyperthyroidism and ophthalmopathy.

The clonotype was recovered from a woman aged 35-65 years with Graves disease. The V gene is TRBV19, the J gene TRBJ1-5; D may be TRBD1 (5 bases). Here the sequenced sample was peripheral blood mononuclear cells (PBMCs), taken at new diagnosis, from a patient treated with antithyroid drugs. The CDR3 DNA reads TGTGCCAGTAGTATAATTGAGACAGCCTACAATCAGCCCCAGCATTTT. Protein product: CASSIIETAYNQPQHF.